The clone carrying this T cell receptor beta chain was recorded at least ten times. Its antigen is undetermined. The V and J ends lost 6 bases and 4 bases, in that order; junction bases with no gene match: 7. Looked up from germline, CDR1 is DFQATT and CDR2 is SNEGSKA (reference sequence). The CDR3 extends over 13 amino acids. This sample was taken from a study of CD8 T cells in ankylosing spondylitis. Generation of TCR beta libraries employed quantitative 5'-RACE incorporating molecular barcodes. TCRdb redid the calling of the 5' RACE reads with MiXCR, one entry per CDR3 protein. Of 200,000 to 250,000 distinct CDR3 sequences in the sample, over 9.5% were seen once. Study results and limitations: Past studies reported some motif variants in reactive arthritis synovial fluid and blood. Disease-associated clones were CD8+ and fairly uncommon in peripheral blood. Characteristic of ankylosing spondylitis blood, it appeared, was a TCR beta motif comprising about eight highly homologous variants.

Sequencing was performed on blood, either unsorted or a sorted T cell fraction (not recorded which). The receptor's source is a male donor with ankylosing spondylitis or in good health (not recorded which). The rearrangement uses TRBV20-1 and TRBJ2-5, with 8 nucleotides matching TRBD1. The CDR3 here is CSADLDRGETQYF. CDR3 bases: TGCAGTGCGGACCTTGACAGGGGAGAGACCCAGTACTTC.